What follows are 28 T cell receptor beta chains derived from one specimen sequenced in a study of blood T cell repertoires in COVID-19. The method was immunoSEQ multiplex PCR; TCRdb's version includes in-frame clones alone and lacks a portion of them. The sample includes some 300,000 clones, just under 85% seen only once; the top ten take 4.1%. Sequencing was done on a sample of peripheral blood. These receptors were taken from a woman aged 45-65 years with active or convalescent COVID-19.

The CDR3 loop reads CASSLARIAILSLGELFF. The DNA for the CDR3 is TGTGCCAGCAGCTTAGCGCGAATAGCAATTCTCTCTCTCGGGGAGCTGTTTTTT. The rearrangement uses TRBV7-8 and TRBJ2-2, with D hard to call. V gave up 0 bases and J gave up 7 bases, with 21 bases separating them. CDR3 length equals 18 residues. The germline V gene has CDR1 SGHVS and CDR2 FQNEAQ.

The chain's CDR3 is CASSGGLAGGYEQYF. As DNA, the CDR3 is TGTGCCAGCAGTGGGGGACTAGCGGGCGGCTACGAGCAGTACTTC. The V call is TRBV2, the J call TRBJ2-7, with TRBD2 identical over 12 bases. There are 15 residues in the CDR3. Germline CDR1 is SNHLY and CDR2 is FYNNEI. Unmatched junction bases numbered 4, after V lost 4 bases and J lost 3 bases. The whole variable domain, filled in from reference TRBV2 and TRBJ2-7, reads EPEVTQTPSHQVTQMGQEVILRCVPISNHLYFYWYRQILGQKVEFLVSFYNNEISEKSEIFDDQFSVERPDGSNFTLKIRSTKLEDSAMYFCASSGGLAGGYEQYFGPGTRLTVT.

This chain uses TRBV29-1 with TRBJ2-7; D unresolved. The CDR3 is made up of 13 amino acids. Germline CDR1 and CDR2: SQVTM and ANQGSEA. Trimming shortened V by 6 bases and J by 2 bases, and 14 bases separated the two germline ends. CDR3 region: CSVKTRRTYEQYF. The DNA of the CDR3 is TGCAGCGTAAAGACACGACGAACCTACGAGCAGTACTTC.

This clone was picked up a small number of times. The chain carries TRBV27 and TRBJ2-2; D remains ambiguous. Trimming cost V 2 bases and J 7 bases, with 5 bases left between them. Germline CDR1 and CDR2: MNHEY and SMNVEV (reference sequence). The CDR3 runs 12 residues. CDR3 DNA sequence: TGTGCCAGCAGTTTAAATTACGGGGAGCTGTTTTTT. Translating gives CASSLNYGELFF.

The rearrangement links TRBV3-1 (or the pseudogene TRBV3-2) to TRBJ2-2, with 12 bases lining up with TRBD2. Germline values: CDR1 LGHDT, CDR2 YNNKEL (reference sequence). The J segment lost 2 bases and the V segment lost 6 bases, leaving 4 bases of the junction unmatched. The CDR3 is 16 amino acids. The CDR3 DNA sequence: TGTGCCAGCAGTTCCGGACTAGCGGGAAACACCGGGGAGCTGTTTTTT. This encodes CASSSGLAGNTGELFF.

This clone has just one count. The genes are TRBV18 and TRBJ2-5; TRBD1 matches 7 bases. Looked up from germline, CDR1 is KGHSH and CDR2 is LQKENI. Trimming at V came to 3 bases and at J to 2 bases, leaving 6 bases not matched to a gene. The CDR3 is 15 amino acids. The CDR3 protein is CASSPRTGQQETQYF. The CDR3 DNA reads TGTGCCAGCTCACCCCGGACAGGACAACAAGAGACCCAGTACTTC. The variable domain in full, completed from reference TRBV18 and TRBJ2-5, reads NAGVMQNPRHLVRRRGQEARLRCSPMKGHSHVYWYRQLPEEGLKFMVYLQKENIIDESGMPKERFSAEFPKEGPSILRIQQVVRGDSAAYFCASSPRTGQQETQYFGPGTRLLVL.

This clone turned up a few times. The chain couples TRBV10-3 to TRBJ2-7; tentative D call: TRBD1 (5 bases). Germline values: CDR1 ENHRY, CDR2 SYGVKD. The V and J ends lost 3 bases and 7 bases respectively, with 7 bases between them. This CDR3 is built from 11 residues. The CDR3 DNA is TGTGCCATCAGTGACCAGGGAGAGCAGTACTTC. Encoded protein: CAISDQGEQYF.

The CDR3: CASSESGQFYEQYF. In DNA form, the CDR3 reads TGTGCCAGCAGTGAATCGGGACAGTTCTACGAGCAGTACTTC. V usage is TRBV2 and J usage is TRBJ2-7, with 7 bases matching TRBD1. The trim removed 2 bases at V and 3 bases at J, leaving 4 bases unmatched. The germline V gene has CDR1 SNHLY and CDR2 FYNNEI. The CDR3 sequence is 14 residues long.

Remarks on this clone: This same CDR3 is encoded by further DNA sequences in the sample. The rearrangement uses TRBV3-1 (or the pseudogene TRBV3-2) and TRBJ1-1; perhaps TRBD1 as D (5 bases). The length of the CDR3 is 15 residues. V shed 0 bases and J shed 5 bases, with 13 bases lying between them. Germline values: CDR1 LGHDT, CDR2 YNNKEL (reference sequence). CDR3 region: CASSQDWGGGTEAFF. The CDR3 DNA follows: TGTGCCAGCAGCCAAGATTGGGGCGGGGGTACTGAAGCTTTCTTT.

The chain carries TRBV25-1 and TRBJ2-7, with 9 bases aligning to TRBD1. Trimming removed 6 bases from V and 3 bases from J; junction bases left unmatched: 12. The CDR3 length is 16 residues. The V gene's germline CDR1 is MGHDK and CDR2 SYGVNS. The CDR3 bases are TGTGCCAGCAGGCTTAGGGGGGACAGGGCCTACTACGAGCAGTACTTC. It translates to CASRLRGDRAYYEQYF.

J is TRBJ1-2 and V is TRBV2; TRBD1 is a possible D gene (5 bases). Between the trimmed V and J ends, which lost 5 bases and 4 bases, there was a span of 17 bases. The CDR3 is 15 residues long. Germline CDR1 and CDR2: SNHLY and FYNNEI. The DNA for the CDR3 is TGTGCCAGCAGTCCGTCGAGGCAGGGAAGCTATGGCTACACCTTC. This codes for CASSPSRQGSYGYTF.

The rearrangement uses TRBV3-1 (or the pseudogene TRBV3-2) and TRBJ1-3, with 9 bases aligning to TRBD1. The CDR3 is 16 amino acids. CDR1 and CDR2 (germline): LGHDT, YNNKEL (reference sequence). The trim removed 4 bases at V and 3 bases at J, leaving 7 bases unmatched. CDR3 sequence (DNA): TGTGCCAGCAGCCGAGCCACAGGGGGCAGTGGAAACACCATATATTTT. Translated: CASSRATGGSGNTIYF.

The chain combines TRBV19 with TRBJ1-5, with 8 positions matching TRBD1. The CDR3 runs 14 residues. The V segment lost 9 bases and the J segment 6 bases; nucleotides outside the gene matches: 10. Germline loops: CDR1 LNHDA, CDR2 SQIVND (reference sequence). This CDR3 is CASSKGQEIQPQHF. The CDR3 region has the DNA TGTGCCAGCAGCAAGGGACAGGAGATTCAGCCCCAGCATTTT.

The chain carries TRBV5-1 and TRBJ1-1, with D possibly matching TRBD1 (6 bases). The V and J ends lost 4 bases and 6 bases respectively, with 19 bases between them. The length of the CDR3 is 15 residues. From germline, CDR1 is SGHRS and CDR2 YFSETQ. The CDR3 DNA is TGCGCCAGCAGCGTTTTGGGGGCCGAGGTGTCTGAAGCTTTCTTT. Translation gives CASSVLGAEVSEAFF.

Concerning this clone itself: Mismatch with germline at one junction end may stem from a read error. V usage is TRBV5-6 and J usage is TRBJ1-6; unclear D gene. CDR1 is SGHDT and CDR2 is YYEEEE in the germline V gene. The CDR3 runs 12 residues. The CDR3 reads CASTLGTTPLHF. CDR3 DNA sequence: TGTGCCAGCACCTTGGGCACAACGCCCCTCCACTTT.

This clone came up once. The gene calls are TRBV27 and TRBJ1-2; 8 bases fit TRBD1. V gave up 7 bases and J gave up 8 bases; unmatched junction bases: 12. From germline, CDR1 is MNHEY and CDR2 SMNVEV (reference sequence). CDR3 length equals 14 residues. For the CDR3, the DNA is TGTGCCAGCACAGGAACAGCCAGGGGGCAGGGCTACACCTTC. This translates into CASTGTARGQGYTF.

V usage is TRBV7-9 and J usage is TRBJ1-1; 8 positions match TRBD1. This CDR3 contains 12 residues. Losses at the gene ends were 8 bases for V and 11 bases for J; bases not matched to a gene: 10. Germline V gene sequence: CDR1 SEHNR, CDR2 FQNEAQ (reference sequence). CDR3 protein: CASRQETGAAFF. Here the CDR3 DNA reads TGTGCCAGCCGCCAGGAGACAGGGGCGGCTTTCTTT.

V is TRBV4-2 and J is TRBJ2-1; D gene ambiguous. The germline V gene has CDR1 LGHNA and CDR2 YNFKEQ. The CDR3 length is 13 residues. The V end lost 0 bases, the J end lost 7 bases, and 7 bases lay between the germline ends. The CDR3 bases are TGTGCCAGCAGCCAAGATTTCAGGAATGAGCAGTTCTTC. This translates into CASSQDFRNEQFF.

The chain employs TRBV7-2 and TRBJ2-3; 8 nucleotides agree with TRBD2. Germline CDR1 SGHTA, CDR2 FQGNSA. CDR3 size: 16 residues. V lost 1 base, J lost 2 bases, and 5 bases stayed unmatched. The CDR3 region is CASSLVSGVFTDTQYF. The CDR3 region has the DNA TGTGCCAGCAGCTTAGTTAGCGGGGTGTTCACAGATACGCAGTATTTT.

The rearrangement joins TRBV18 to TRBJ2-7; possible D gene TRBD2, 7 bases. The CDR3 covers 14 residues. Germline loops: CDR1 KGHSH, CDR2 LQKENI. V lost 5 bases and J 6 bases, leaving 17 bases between the germline ends. CDR3 DNA: TGTGCCAGCTCAGCGAAGGGGGGGGAAGGCGAGCAGTACTTC. Encoded protein: CASSAKGGEGEQYF.

V and J are TRBV11-3 and TRBJ2-1; 7 nucleotides line up with TRBD2. This CDR3 has 17 residues. Unmatched junction bases numbered 11, after V lost 3 bases and J lost 3 bases. Germline CDR1 is SGHNT and CDR2 is YENEEA. The CDR3 loop is CASSLGGSRSNYNEQFF. The CDR3 region has the DNA TGTGCCAGCAGCTTGGGGGGGAGTCGCTCCAACTACAATGAGCAGTTCTTC.

This chain's CDR3 is CASSWGELSSYNEQFF. The CDR3 region has the DNA TGTGCCAGTAGCTGGGGGGAGTTAAGCTCCTACAATGAGCAGTTCTTC. The rearrangement joins TRBV19 to TRBJ2-1; D may be TRBD2 (6 bases). Germline V gene sequence: CDR1 LNHDA, CDR2 SQIVND (reference sequence). V was trimmed by 6 bases and J by 0 bases, leaving 15 bases between them. The CDR3 contains 16 residues.

This chain joins TRBV10-3 and TRBJ1-3; D call uncertain. CDR1 and CDR2 from the germline V gene are ENHRY and SYGVKD. The CDR3 has 14 amino acids. The germline V and J ends were trimmed by 0 bases and 6 bases, with 9 bases remaining between them. This chain's CDR3 is CAISESGLVNTIYF. The CDR3 DNA follows: TGTGCCATCAGTGAGTCGGGCCTGGTAAACACCATATATTTT.

Of note for this clone: Other DNA sequences from this sample encode an identical CDR3 as well. J is TRBJ1-1 and V is TRBV19; D unclear. Germline CDR1 reads LNHDA; CDR2 reads SQIVND (reference sequence). V lost 5 bases and J 1 base, leaving 8 bases between the germline ends. The CDR3 runs 13 residues. CDR3 loop: CASSFGPNTEAFF. The CDR3, as DNA: TGTGCCAGTAGTTTTGGGCCGAACACTGAAGCTTTCTTT.

Concerning this clone: One end of the junction fails to match germline, which may point to a read error. The chain is built from TRBV15 and TRBJ2-4; 7 nucleotides align to TRBD2. The germline V gene has CDR1 LNHNV and CDR2 YYDKDF (reference sequence). The CDR3 extends over 13 amino acids. In nucleotides, the CDR3 is TGTGCCACCAGCAGAGATCGGGGGGTCCCGCGATCCTTC. Its translation: CATSRDRGVPRSF.

This chain links TRBV13 with TRBJ2-5; weak D call: TRBD2 (6 bases). The V gene's germline CDR1 is PRHDT and CDR2 FYEKMQ (reference sequence). This CDR3 region has 12 residues. V dropped 4 bases and J dropped 5 bases, with 8 bases sitting between them. The CDR3 reads CASSSGGETQYF. DNA of the CDR3: TGTGCCAGCAGCTCCGGAGGGGAGACCCAGTACTTC.

The chain joins TRBV12-5 to TRBJ2-1; D is ambiguous. The CDR3 spans 16 residues. Trimming took off 3 bases at V and 6 bases at J, with 18 bases between the two ends. The germline V gene has CDR1 LGHNT and CDR2 FRNRAP. The CDR3 spells CASGLGPRVSSNEQFF. In DNA form, the CDR3 reads TGTGCTAGTGGTTTAGGTCCCCGGGTTTCGAGCAATGAGCAGTTCTTC.

V gene TRBV11-2 combines with J gene TRBJ2-7, with TRBD2 as a possible D gene (5 bases). From germline, CDR1 is SGHAT and CDR2 FQNNGV. Trimming took off 6 bases at V and 1 base at J, with 10 bases between the two ends. This CDR3 is built from 13 residues. The CDR3 sequence: CASRQLGSYEQYF. DNA of the CDR3: TGTGCCAGCAGACAACTAGGGTCCTACGAGCAGTACTTC.